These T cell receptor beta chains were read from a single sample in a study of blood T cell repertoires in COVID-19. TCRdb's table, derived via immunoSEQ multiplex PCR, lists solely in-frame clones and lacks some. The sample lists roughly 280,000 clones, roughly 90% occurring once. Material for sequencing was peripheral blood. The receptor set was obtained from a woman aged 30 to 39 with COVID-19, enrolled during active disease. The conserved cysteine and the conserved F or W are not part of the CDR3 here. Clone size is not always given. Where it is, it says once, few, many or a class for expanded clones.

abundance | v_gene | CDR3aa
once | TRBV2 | ASSPQGGDTQY
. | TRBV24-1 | ATSARGNYNEQF
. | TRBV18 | ASSPLSGVIETQY
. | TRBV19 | ASSIDRSSGRVYNEQF
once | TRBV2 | ASSEGPGLDTQY
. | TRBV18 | ASSPPGLNQETQY
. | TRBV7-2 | ASSPPGTGQETQY
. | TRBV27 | ASSSHMDPGQGAYEQY
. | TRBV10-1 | ASSQGVHQPQH
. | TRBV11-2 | ASSIQSSGNTIY
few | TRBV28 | ASSSPAQWGVSPLH
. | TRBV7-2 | ASSLVGLAGIGSYEQY
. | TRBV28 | ASSYSYTRRDRVNSPLH
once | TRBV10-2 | ASSEDSLYGYT
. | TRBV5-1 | ASSRTGSSTGELF
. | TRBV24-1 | ATSDQDRLVSYNEQF
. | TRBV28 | ASSLFSERDEQF
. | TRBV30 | AWRTGLAGAQETQY
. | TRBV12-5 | ASVLDSSYNEQF
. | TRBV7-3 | ASSPTSAAYNEQF
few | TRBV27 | ASGAAGDEQY
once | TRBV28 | ASSFPGGSGVNEQF
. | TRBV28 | ASRRTEAF
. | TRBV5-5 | ASSPQPGQMISNQPQH
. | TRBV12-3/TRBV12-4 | ASSWTGNNEQF
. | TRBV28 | ASTLMAGVTDTQY
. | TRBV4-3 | ASSQGPQGASGNTIY
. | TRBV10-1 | ASSEGSSTDTQY
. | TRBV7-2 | ASSSDYHRNNEQF
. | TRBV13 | ASNAGGPGGELF
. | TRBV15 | ATSRGREVLNTEAF
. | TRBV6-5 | ASSYTRGGYNEQF
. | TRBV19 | ASSIVSGLAGSEQF
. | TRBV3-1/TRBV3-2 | ASSQAGFLYGYT
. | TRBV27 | ASRGEPSYEQY
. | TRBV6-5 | ASRDTLGQPQH
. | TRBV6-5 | ASRRTVYNEQF
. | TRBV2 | ASSPQGAYEQY
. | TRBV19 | ASGSVSGAQY
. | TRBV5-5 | ASSDGGTGMNEQF
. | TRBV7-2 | ASSRDRGLGEQY
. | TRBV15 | ATSRGNPSSYEQY
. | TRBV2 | ASSNLGVRVGYT
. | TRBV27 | ASSFTTSYEQY
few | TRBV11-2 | ASSWGTGDEQY
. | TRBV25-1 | ASSELVGRIGEQF